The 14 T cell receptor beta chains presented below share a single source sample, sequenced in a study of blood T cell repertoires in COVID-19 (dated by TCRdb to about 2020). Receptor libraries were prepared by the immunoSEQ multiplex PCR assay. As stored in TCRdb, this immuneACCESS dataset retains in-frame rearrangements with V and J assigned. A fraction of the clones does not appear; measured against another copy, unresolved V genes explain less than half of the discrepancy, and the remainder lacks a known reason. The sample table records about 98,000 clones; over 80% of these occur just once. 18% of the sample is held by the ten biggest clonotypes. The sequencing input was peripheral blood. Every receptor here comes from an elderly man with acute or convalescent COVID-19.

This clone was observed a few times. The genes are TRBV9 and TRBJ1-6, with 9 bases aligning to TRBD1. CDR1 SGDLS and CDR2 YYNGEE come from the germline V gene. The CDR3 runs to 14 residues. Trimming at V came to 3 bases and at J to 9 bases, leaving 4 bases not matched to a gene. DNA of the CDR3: TGTGCCAGCAGCGCACGGGACAGGGTTTCACCCCTCCACTTT. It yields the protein CASSARDRVSPLHF.

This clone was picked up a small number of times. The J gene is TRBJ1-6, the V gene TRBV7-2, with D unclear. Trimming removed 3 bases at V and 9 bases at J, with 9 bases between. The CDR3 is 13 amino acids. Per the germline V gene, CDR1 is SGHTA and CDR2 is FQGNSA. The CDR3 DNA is TGTGCCAGCAGCTTCCAGCGGAGTTCACCCCTCCACTTT. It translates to CASSFQRSSPLHF.

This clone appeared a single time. The CDR3 bases are TGTGCCAGCAGTTACTCGGGACTCTTTTATAATTCACCCCTCCACTTT. Amino acids: CASSYSGLFYNSPLHF. The chain combines TRBV6-5 with TRBJ1-6; D is possibly TRBD1 (5 bases). The CDR3 sequence is 16 residues long. Germline V gene sequence: CDR1 MNHEY, CDR2 SVGAGI. Trimming pared 0 bases from V and 4 bases from J, leaving 10 bases between.

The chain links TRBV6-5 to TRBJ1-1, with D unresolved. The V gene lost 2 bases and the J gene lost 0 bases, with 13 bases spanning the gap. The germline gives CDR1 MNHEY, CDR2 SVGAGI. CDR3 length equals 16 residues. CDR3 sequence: CASSYTTGRLNTEAFF. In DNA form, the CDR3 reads TGTGCCAGCAGTTACACAACCGGGAGGCTGAACACTGAAGCTTTCTTT.

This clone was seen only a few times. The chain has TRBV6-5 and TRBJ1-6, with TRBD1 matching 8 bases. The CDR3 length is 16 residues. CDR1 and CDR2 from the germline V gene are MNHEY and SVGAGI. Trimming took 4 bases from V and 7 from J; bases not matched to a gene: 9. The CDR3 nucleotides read TGTGCCAGCAGTTTCGGACGGGACAGGCAAAATTCACCCCTCCACTTT. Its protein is CASSFGRDRQNSPLHF.

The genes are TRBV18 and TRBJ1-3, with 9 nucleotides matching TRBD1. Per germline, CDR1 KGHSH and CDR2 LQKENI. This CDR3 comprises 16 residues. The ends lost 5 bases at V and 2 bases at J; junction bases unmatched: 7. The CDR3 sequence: CASSAQQGATGNTIYF. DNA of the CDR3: TGTGCCAGCTCAGCACAACAGGGGGCGACTGGAAACACCATATATTTT. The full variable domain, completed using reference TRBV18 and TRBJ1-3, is NAGVMQNPRHLVRRRGQEARLRCSPMKGHSHVYWYRQLPEEGLKFMVYLQKENIIDESGMPKERFSAEFPKEGPSILRIQQVVRGDSAAYFCASSAQQGATGNTIYFGEGSWLTVV.

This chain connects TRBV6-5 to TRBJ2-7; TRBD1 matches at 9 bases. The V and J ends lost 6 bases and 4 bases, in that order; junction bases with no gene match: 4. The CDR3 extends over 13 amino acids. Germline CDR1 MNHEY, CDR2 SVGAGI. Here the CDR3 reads CASRDRGPYEQYF. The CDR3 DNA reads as TGTGCCAGCAGGGACAGGGGACCGTACGAGCAGTACTTC.

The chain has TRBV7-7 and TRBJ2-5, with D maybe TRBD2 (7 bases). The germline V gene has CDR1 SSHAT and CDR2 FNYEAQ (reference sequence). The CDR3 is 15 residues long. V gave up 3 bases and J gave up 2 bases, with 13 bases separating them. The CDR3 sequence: CASSFGRGRQETQYF. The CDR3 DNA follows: TGTGCCAGCAGCTTCGGGCGGGGGCGTCAAGAGACCCAGTACTTC. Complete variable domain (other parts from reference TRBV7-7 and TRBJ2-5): GAGVSQSPRYKVTKRGQDVTLRCDPISSHATLYWYQQALGQGPEFLTYFNYEAQPDKSGLPSDRFSAERPEGSISTLTIQRTEQRDSAMYRCASSFGRGRQETQYFGPGTRLLVL.

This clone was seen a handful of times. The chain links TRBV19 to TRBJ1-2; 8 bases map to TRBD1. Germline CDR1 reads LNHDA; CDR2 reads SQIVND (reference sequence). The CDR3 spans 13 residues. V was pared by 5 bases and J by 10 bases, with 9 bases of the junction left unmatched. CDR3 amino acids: CASSGRGQGHYTF. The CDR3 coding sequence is TGTGCCAGTAGTGGGCGAGGACAGGGACACTACACCTTC.

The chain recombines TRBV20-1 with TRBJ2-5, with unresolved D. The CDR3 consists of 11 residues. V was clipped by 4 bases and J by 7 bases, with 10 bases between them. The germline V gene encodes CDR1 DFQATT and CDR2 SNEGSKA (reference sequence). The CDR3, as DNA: TGCAGTGCTACCGAGCCGGGGACCCAGTACTTC. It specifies CSATEPGTQYF.

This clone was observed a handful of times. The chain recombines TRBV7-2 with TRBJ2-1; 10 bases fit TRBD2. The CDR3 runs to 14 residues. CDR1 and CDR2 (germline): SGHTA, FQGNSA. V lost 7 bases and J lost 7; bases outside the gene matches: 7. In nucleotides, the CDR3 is TGTGCCAGCACACAGCGGGAGGGCTGGAATGAGCAGTTCTTC. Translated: CASTQREGWNEQFF.

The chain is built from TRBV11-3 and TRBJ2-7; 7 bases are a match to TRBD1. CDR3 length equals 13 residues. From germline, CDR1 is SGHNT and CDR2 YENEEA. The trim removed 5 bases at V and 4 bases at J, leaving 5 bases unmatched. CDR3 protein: CASSVDRDYEQYF. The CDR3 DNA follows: TGTGCCAGCAGCGTCGACAGGGATTACGAGCAGTACTTC.

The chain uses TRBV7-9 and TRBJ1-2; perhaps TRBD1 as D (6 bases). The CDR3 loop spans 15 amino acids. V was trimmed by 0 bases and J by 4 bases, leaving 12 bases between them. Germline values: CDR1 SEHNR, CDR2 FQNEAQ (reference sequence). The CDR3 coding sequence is TGTGCCAGCAGCTTAGCGACAACAGGGCGCTATGGCTACACCTTC. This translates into CASSLATTGRYGYTF.

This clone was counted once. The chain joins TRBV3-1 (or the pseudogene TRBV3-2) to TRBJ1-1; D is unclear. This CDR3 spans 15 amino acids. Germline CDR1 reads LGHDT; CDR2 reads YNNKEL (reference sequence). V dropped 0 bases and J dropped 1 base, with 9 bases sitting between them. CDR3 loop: CASSQDMNGNTEAFF. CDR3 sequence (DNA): TGTGCCAGCAGCCAAGATATGAACGGGAACACTGAAGCTTTCTTT.